These 23 T cell receptor beta chains share one sample of origin, sequenced in a study of post-analysis software for immune sequencing data (dated by TCRdb to between 2015 and 2016). Study-level results and caveats: Patients showed significantly higher frequencies than controls for 4 or 5 TRBV segments, among them TRBV5-6, TRBV5-1 and TRBV20-1.

The library was generated by PCR. TCRdb names Illumina HiSeq 2500 as the instrument used. To reduce PCR and sequencing biases, unique molecular identifiers were built into the TCR beta cDNA libraries. The public sequencing data were trimmed at Q25 with fastp and processed into clonotypes with MiXCR by TCRdb, which kept only in-frame beta chains. Rows merge per CDR3 protein into single entries with the most common DNA and genes. Present in this sample are roughly 800,000 distinct CDR3 sequences, about half of which were seen just once. The top ten hold 4.9% of the sample. No antigen is known for these receptors. The sample consisted of blood. All receptors derive from a girl between 5 and 17 years old with multiple sclerosis.

In nucleotides, the CDR3 is TGCAGCGTTGCCGTCCTGGGGGGCGAGTTCTACAATGAGCAGTTCTTC. Translated: CSVAVLGGEFYNEQFF. V and J are TRBV29-1 and TRBJ2-1; possibly TRBD1 or TRBD2 for D (6 bases each). Germline CDR1 reads SQVTM; CDR2 reads ANQGSEA. The V end was cut by 4 bases, the J end by 3 bases, with 19 bases between. CDR3 size: 16 residues.

This sequence joins TRBV13 and TRBJ2-6, with D perhaps assigned TRBD1 or TRBD2 (6 bases each). Germline loops: CDR1 PRHDT, CDR2 FYEKMQ (reference sequence). The CDR3 totals 18 residues. V was cut by 2 bases and J by 4 bases, with 18 bases left in between. CDR3 sequence reads: CASSLRGDPALGANVLTF. As DNA, the CDR3 is TGTGCCAGCAGCTTAAGGGGGGATCCGGCATTGGGGGCCAACGTCCTGACTTTC.

The chain recombines TRBV5-5 with TRBJ1-2; D unclear. The CDR3 contains 15 residues. Trimming took off 4 bases at V and 2 bases at J, with 15 bases between the two ends. Germline V gives CDR1 SGHKS, CDR2 YYEKEE (reference sequence). This CDR3 is CASSLPGRGNYGYTF. The CDR3 DNA reads TGTGCCAGCAGCCTCCCTGGACGGGGAAACTATGGCTACACCTTC.

CDR3 in amino acids: CASSLGYSEGREGNTIYF. The CDR3, as DNA: TGTGCCAGCAGCTTAGGTTACTCCGAAGGGCGCGAAGGAAACACCATATATTTT. The chain combines TRBV7-8 with TRBJ1-3, with D hard to call. With 1 base removed from V and 4 bases from J, the gap between germline ends came to 20 bases. Germline V lookup: CDR1 SGHVS, CDR2 FQNEAQ. The CDR3 consists of 18 residues.

This clonotype was seen once. This chain uses TRBV29-1 with TRBJ2-1; D remains ambiguous. CDR1 and CDR2 from the germline V gene are SQVTM and ANQGSEA. Deletions cut 6 bases from V and 4 bases from J, with 13 bases between. The CDR3 runs 13 residues. The CDR3 sequence: CSVHPAVYNEQFF. The CDR3 nucleotides are TGCAGCGTGCACCCGGCGGTGTACAATGAGCAGTTCTTC.

V usage is TRBV7-9 and J usage is TRBJ2-7, with 10 bases lining up with TRBD1. The CDR3 is made up of 15 amino acids. With V trimmed by 5 bases and J by 3 bases, 7 bases remained unmatched. From germline, CDR1 is SEHNR and CDR2 FQNEAQ (reference sequence). CDR3 protein: CASSGPGQGHYEQYF. The CDR3 coding sequence is TGTGCCAGCAGCGGACCGGGACAGGGGCACTACGAGCAGTACTTC.

The V and J genes are TRBV27 and TRBJ2-3; TRBD1 matches 7 bases. This CDR3 has 14 residues. The V gene's germline CDR1 is MNHEY and CDR2 SMNVEV (reference sequence). V gave up 6 bases and J gave up 4 bases; unmatched junction bases: 7. CDR3 amino acids: CASRFGTDPDTQYF. Written as DNA, the CDR3 is TGTGCCAGCAGGTTTGGGACAGACCCAGATACGCAGTATTTT.

The chain employs TRBV27 and TRBJ2-1, with D unclear. The germline V and J ends were trimmed by 5 bases and 3 bases, with 14 bases remaining between them. In germline, CDR1 is MNHEY, CDR2 SMNVEV (reference sequence). This CDR3 has 15 amino acids. The DNA for the CDR3 is TGTGCCAGCAGTCCGCAGGACGGATTCTACAATGAGCAGTTCTTC. Amino acid sequence: CASSPQDGFYNEQFF.

This clonotype was seen a handful of times. The genes are TRBV14 and TRBJ2-1; 9 positions agree with TRBD2. The CDR3 consists of 17 residues. CDR1 SGHDN and CDR2 FVKESK come from the germline V gene. V was clipped by 2 bases and J by 4 bases; unmatched bases: 9. This chain's CDR3 is CASSQRYSGLAYNEQFF. CDR3 DNA sequence: TGTGCCAGCAGCCAAAGATATTCGGGACTAGCTTACAATGAGCAGTTCTTC.

This clonotype was observed a handful of times. CDR3 in amino acids: CASSLRTGLAGNYNEQFF. For the CDR3, the DNA is TGTGCCAGCAGCTTACGTACCGGACTAGCGGGAAACTACAATGAGCAGTTCTTC. V and J are TRBV11-2 and TRBJ2-1, with 12 bases identical to TRBD2. V dropped 2 bases and J dropped 3; count of bases not matched to a gene: 8. The germline CDR1 and CDR2 sequences are SGHAT and FQNNGV. This CDR3 spans 18 amino acids. The full variable domain, completed using reference TRBV11-2 and TRBJ2-1, is EAGVAQSPRYKIIEKRQSVAFWCNPISGHATLYWYQQILGQGPKLLIQFQNNGVVDDSQLPKDRFSAERLKGVDSTLKIQPAKLEDSAVYLCASSLRTGLAGNYNEQFFGPGTRLTVL.

This chain links TRBV7-2 with TRBJ2-3; no clear D gene. Trimming cost V 0 bases and J 5 bases, with 6 bases left between them. Germline CDR1 and CDR2: SGHTA and FQGNSA. CDR3 size: 13 residues. The CDR3 loop is CASSLAGKDTQYF. The CDR3 nucleotides read TGTGCCAGCAGCTTAGCGGGAAAAGATACGCAGTATTTT.

This clonotype was found many times. The chain links TRBV5-1 to TRBJ2-1; D gene ambiguous. Germline V gene lookup returns CDR1 SGHRS and CDR2 YFSETQ. This CDR3 region has 15 residues. The V end was cut by 0 bases, the J end by 2 bases, with 9 bases between. Here the CDR3 DNA reads TGCGCCAGCAGCTTGGAGGTAAAAACCTACAATGAGCAGTTCTTC. This codes for CASSLEVKTYNEQFF.

This clonotype was found once. The chain carries TRBV12-3 or TRBV12-4 and TRBJ1-2; unclear D gene. The length of the CDR3 is 13 residues. The V end lost 10 bases, the J end lost 2 bases, and 14 bases lay between the germline ends. This CDR3 reads CATWEGQNYGYTF. Written as DNA, the CDR3 is TGTGCCACCTGGGAAGGCCAGAACTATGGCTACACCTTC.

The rearrangement links TRBV10-2 to TRBJ2-1; tentatively, D is TRBD2 (6 bases). Deletions cut 3 bases from V and 5 bases from J, with 14 bases between. Looked up from germline, CDR1 is WSHSY and CDR2 is SAAADI. The CDR3 loop spans 15 amino acids. DNA of the CDR3: TGCGCCAGCAGTGAAAGGCGGGACGGAAACAATGAGCAGTTCTTC. Translating gives CASSERRDGNNEQFF.

The V gene is TRBV20-1, the J gene TRBJ2-1, with D possibly being TRBD1 or TRBD2 (5 bases each). The CDR3 has 16 amino acids. Trimming stripped 2 bases from V and 3 bases from J, with 17 bases between. From germline, CDR1 is DFQATT and CDR2 SNEGSKA (reference sequence). The DNA of the CDR3 is TGCAGTGCTAGACCTAGCTCGAGGGGATACTACAATGAGCAGTTCTTC. Protein: CSARPSSRGYYNEQFF.

The rearrangement joins TRBV28 to TRBJ1-3, with a possible D match to TRBD1 (5 bases). The length of the CDR3 is 16 residues. The ends were cut back, 6 bases at V and 0 bases at J, with 15 bases in the middle. Germline-derived CDR1 and CDR2 are MDHEN and SYDVKM. CDR3 DNA: TGTGCCAGCAGCACCGAGAGGGGTCTCTCTGGAAACACCATATATTTT. Its protein product is CASSTERGLSGNTIYF. Variable domain in full (rest from reference TRBV28 and TRBJ1-3): DVKVTQSSRYLVKRTGEKVFLECVQDMDHENMFWYRQDPGLGLRLIYFSYDVKMKEKGDIPEGYSVSREKKERFSLILESASTNQTSMYLCASSTERGLSGNTIYFGEGSWLTVV.

The V and J genes are TRBV2 and TRBJ1-2; D might be TRBD1 (5 bases). This CDR3 contains 15 residues. V lost 4 bases to trimming and J lost 0 bases, with 12 bases between them. Germline assignment: CDR1 SNHLY and CDR2 FYNNEI. The CDR3 DNA reads as TGTGCCAGCAGTGCCCCCGGGACCACTAACTATGGCTACACCTTC. This translates into CASSAPGTTNYGYTF. Supplemented by reference TRBV2 and TRBJ1-2, the full variable domain reads EPEVTQTPSHQVTQMGQEVILRCVPISNHLYFYWYRQILGQKVEFLVSFYNNEISEKSEIFDDQFSVERPDGSNFTLKIRSTKLEDSAMYFCASSAPGTTNYGYTFGSGTRLTVV.

CDR3 in DNA: TGTGCCAGCAGTTATCCTGGGGAATTAAAGACCCAGTACTTC. It specifies CASSYPGELKTQYF. The V call is TRBV11-3, the J call TRBJ2-5; no reliable D call. The CDR3 covers 14 residues. Germline V gene sequence: CDR1 SGHNT, CDR2 YENEEA. The V gene lost 6 bases and the J gene lost 6 bases, with 17 bases spanning the gap.

This clonotype was observed at least ten times. V usage is TRBV7-6 and J usage is TRBJ2-1; weak D call: TRBD1 (5 bases). The CDR3 sequence is 13 residues long. The V end lost 5 bases, the J end lost 5 bases, and 10 bases lay between the germline ends. Germline CDR1 and CDR2: SGHVS and FNYEAQ. The CDR3 spells CASSLRTNNEQFF. The DNA of the CDR3 is TGTGCCAGCAGCCTGCGGACAAACAATGAGCAGTTCTTC.

The DNA for the CDR3 is TGTGCCAGCAGCTCGCCAGGCTGGAACTATGGCTACACCTTC. It encodes CASSSPGWNYGYTF. The V call is TRBV3-1, the J call TRBJ1-2; no clear D gene. The CDR3 is 14 residues long. Germline-derived CDR1 and CDR2 are LGHDT and YNNKEL (reference sequence). The ends were cut back, 5 bases at V and 2 bases at J, with 12 bases in the middle.

The V gene is TRBV5-4, the J gene TRBJ1-1, with a weak D call TRBD1 (6 bases). This CDR3 region has 14 residues. The V gene lost 1 base and the J gene lost 5 bases, with 12 bases spanning the gap. Germline V gene lookup returns CDR1 SGHNT and CDR2 YYREEE (reference sequence). CDR3: CASSLTGMGTEAFF. In nucleotides, the CDR3 is TGTGCCAGCAGCTTGACAGGGATGGGAACTGAAGCTTTCTTT.

Worth noting for this clonotype: The junction and the germline gene differ at one end; a read error may be behind it. The V gene is TRBV5-1, the J gene TRBJ2-2, with 8 bases matching TRBD1. The V gene's germline CDR1 is SGHRS and CDR2 YFSETQ. This CDR3 has 15 amino acids. The DNA of the CDR3 is TGCGCCGGCAGCCGGACAGGGACGAACACCGGGGAGCTGTTTTTT. Amino acid sequence: CAGSRTGTNTGELFF.

V and J are TRBV7-9 and TRBJ2-1; possibly TRBD1 for D (6 bases). The CDR3 spans 17 residues. The V end was cut by 4 bases, the J end by 1 base, with 17 bases between. Germline V gene lookup returns CDR1 SEHNR and CDR2 FQNEAQ (reference sequence). The CDR3: CASSSRQVPWSYNEQFF. The CDR3 DNA sequence: TGTGCCAGCAGCTCTAGACAGGTCCCTTGGTCCTACAATGAGCAGTTCTTC.